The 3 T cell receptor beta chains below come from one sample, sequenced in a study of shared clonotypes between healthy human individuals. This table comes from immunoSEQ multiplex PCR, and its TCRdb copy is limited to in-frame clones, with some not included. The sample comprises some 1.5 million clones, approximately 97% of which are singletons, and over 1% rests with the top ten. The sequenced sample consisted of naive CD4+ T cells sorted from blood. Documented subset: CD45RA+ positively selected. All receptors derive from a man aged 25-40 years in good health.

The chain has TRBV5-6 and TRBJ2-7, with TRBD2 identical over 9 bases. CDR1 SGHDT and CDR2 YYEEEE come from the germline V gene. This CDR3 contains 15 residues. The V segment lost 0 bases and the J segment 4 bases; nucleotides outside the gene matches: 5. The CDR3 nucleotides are TGTGCCAGCAGCTTGGATAGCGGGAGATGGTACGAGCAGTACTTC. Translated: CASSLDSGRWYEQYF.

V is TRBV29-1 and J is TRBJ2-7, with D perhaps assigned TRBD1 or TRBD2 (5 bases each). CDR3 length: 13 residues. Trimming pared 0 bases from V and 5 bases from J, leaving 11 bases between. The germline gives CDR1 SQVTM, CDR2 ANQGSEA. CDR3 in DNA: TGCAGCGTTGAAGATCCGGGGCAGAACGAGCAGTACTTC. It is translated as CSVEDPGQNEQYF.

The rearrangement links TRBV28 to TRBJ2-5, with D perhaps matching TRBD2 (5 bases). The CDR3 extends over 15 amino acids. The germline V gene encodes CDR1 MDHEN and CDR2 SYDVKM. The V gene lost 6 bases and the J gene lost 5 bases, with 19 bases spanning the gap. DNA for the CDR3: TGTGCCAGCAGACCCCCCGGACGGGGTCACGAGACCCAGTACTTC. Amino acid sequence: CASRPPGRGHETQYF.